Listed here is a single TCR beta chain. Its specificity is unknown. This sample is part of a study of cytomegalovirus exposure and HLA in healthy donors. The PCR employed 60 Vbeta primers together with 13 Jbeta primers. Produced via immunoSEQ multiplex PCR; TCRdb's table is partial and in-frame only. The table lists more than 55,000 clones, 75% to 85% of them singletons. Germline CDR1 SGHRS, CDR2 YFSETQ. V lost 2 bases and J lost 6; bases outside the gene matches: 1. CDR3 length: 13 residues. Findings and limits, study-wide: Data from an earlier analysis indicated that most TCR beta V segments were productive either about 90% or about 30% of the time.

The gene calls are TRBV5-1 and TRBJ2-7, with 11 nucleotides matching TRBD1. Sequenced sample: PBMCs. The receptor comes from a woman in her thirties or forties in good health and CMV-seronegative. The DNA of the CDR3 is TGCGCCAGCAGCTTCGGGACAGGGGGCGAGCAGTACTTC. Translated: CASSFGTGGEQYF.